This T cell receptor (beta chain) was sequenced in a study of cytomegalovirus exposure and HLA in healthy donors. In the case of this clone: Antigen unknown.

This PCR relied on a set of 60 Vbeta primers and 13 Jbeta primers. Here immunoSEQ multiplex PCR was the method, and the copy in TCRdb shows in-frame clones only, minus some. Of some 150,000 clones in the sample, approximately 84% were seen once. Germline V gene lookup returns CDR1 LNHDA and CDR2 SQIVND (reference sequence). This CDR3 is 12 amino acids long. Trimming removed 6 bases at V and 6 bases at J, with 8 bases between. Study-wide findings and caveats: Earlier findings revealed that most TCR beta V segments proved productive either about 87% or about 30% of the time. Presence/absence analysis assumed near-uniform sequencing depth across donors.

The chain joins TRBV19 to TRBJ2-2; no reliable D call. This TCR derives from a woman aged 45-65 years in good health and CMV-seropositive. Source material: PBMCs. In nucleotides, the CDR3 is TGTGCCAGTAGCGTGAGTGCCGGGGAGCTGTTTTTT. This codes for CASSVSAGELFF.